This TCR beta chain comes out of a study of cytomegalovirus exposure and HLA in healthy donors (dated by TCRdb to 2017 to 2019). Regarding the study in general: In an earlier analysis of some 610 of the donors, approximately 260 Gb of sequence data and 117 million unique TCR beta sequences from approximately 180 million T cells were reported. Roughly 310 gigabases of sequencing data and approximately 85 million unique TCR sequences were included in an early release covering roughly 700 HLA-typed donors. Among the roughly 380 genotyped donors, approximately 77% belonged to the genetic ancestry cluster associated with self-reported Caucasian donors. The aim of the study was to test whether cataloging public T cell receptors could identify signatures of past pathogen exposure. The T cell repertoires of some 670 subjects were profiled by immunosequencing and related to cytomegalovirus serostatus. A separate validation cohort of 100 to 150 different subjects was used in addition to the approximately 610-subject first cohort. The study combined high-throughput TCR immunosequencing, statistical association of individual TCRs with disease status, and machine learning to predict cytomegalovirus infection status. A later analysis re-examined previously published TCR beta repertoires from roughly 650 donors and added high-resolution HLA genotyping to investigate patterns of TCR occurrence. In the later analysis, no new phenotypic data were used to find candidate immune exposures; instead, reliance was placed on TCR beta sequences and their occurrence across donors. An earlier analysis of some 500 of the donors applied high-throughput TCR beta sequencing to assess whether each TCR beta V gene segment acted as functional or pseudogenic. Donor age, sex, ethnicity and CMV serostatus were compiled together with the repertoire data. A later genetic analysis took genome-wide SNP genotypes for about three fifths of the 666 donors and used that subset as a discovery cohort. Every discovery cohort repertoire had been produced on one sequencing platform. HLA typing included class I and class II loci at four-digit resolution. Typing coverage differed by locus: A, B, C, DRB1 and DQB1 were typed in roughly 629-630 donors, DQA1 in 522, DPA1 in nearly 610, and DPB1 in about 450. Because of strong linkage in the cohort, a few DR-DQ haplotypes were treated as single units for association and clustering. Among roughly 400 genotyped donors of the cohort, an average of about 240,000 unique TCR beta nucleotide sequences were sequenced per donor, about a sixth of them non-productive. Overall study results and their limits: Roughly uniform sequencing depth across donors was assumed in presence/absence analyses, although this assumption may not hold. Cytomegalovirus status was reported to be diagnosed by the classifier with high specificity and sensitivity in both the original and validation cohorts. A later genetic analysis associated a missense DCLRE1C variant with V-gene and J-gene trimming of TCR beta chains, and an independent cohort replicated the association. A further reported finding was that TCR beta sequences accurately predicted the HLA-A and HLA-B alleles for most subjects in the first cohort. It was suggested by the authors that the approach could potentially be generalized to other disease states and immunological phenotypes. This cohort had only TCR beta chains sequenced, and the lack of alpha or paired-chain data limited which features could be detected. Correlated functional status among segregating V segments might be attributable to linkage disequilibrium, but an unknown experimental factor could not be ruled out. In vitro tests confirmed that a few of the cytomegalovirus-associated TCR beta chains recognize cytomegalovirus antigens. A cluster of highly shared sequence variants was judged likely to be a technical artifact of the sequencing pipeline. When HLA alleles, especially DR and DQ, strongly co-occurred, TCR associations were difficult to assign to individual alleles. Several of the top co-occurrence clusters appeared to be linked to parvovirus B19, influenza, CMV and Epstein-Barr virus, according to a later analysis. In a later genetic analysis, fewer N-insertions in productive TCRs were reported among donors in an Asian-associated ancestry cluster than the roughly 700-donor mean. In a later analysis, most CMV-associated TCR beta chains were found to appear HLA-restricted, with HLA associations seemingly driven largely by CMV exposure. A total of fewer than 200 TCR beta chains were listed by the study as associated with cytomegalovirus. A later analysis associated 15,000 to 20,000 TCR beta sequences with specific HLA alleles at a false discovery rate of 0.05. Some IMGT-functional V segments, including TRBV6-2 and TRBV6-3, could not be told apart with the 87-base-pair reads, so those segments were excluded. For the cohort, immune exposure information was limited to CMV serostatus. In an earlier analysis of over 550 of the donors, most TCR beta V segments were observed in productive rearrangements about 87% or about 30% of the time, broadly matching IMGT annotations. In a later analysis, the rate of TCR association differed among HLA loci, with DRB1 alleles having the most associated TCRs and HLA-C alleles having the fewest. While some public TCRs were present in many individuals, most TCR sequences turned up only very rarely across donors. The earlier analysis of fewer than 750 of the donors excluded 15 to 20 rarely observed V segments, including chromosome 9 orphons, because counts were too low. A later analysis found that HLA-associated TCR beta chains were more clonally expanded and had lower generation probabilities than equally common non-associated chains. Because some donors lacked HLA typing at each locus, the association tests relied only on the typed subset.

Libraries were built with the immunoSEQ multiplex PCR assay. For the multiplex PCR, a mixture combining 60 forward primers for TCR Vbeta segments and 13 reverse primers for TCR Jbeta segments was used. The CDR3 region of rearranged TCR beta genes was amplified from genomic DNA with a multiplex PCR assay. The Illumina HiSeq System was used to sequence the amplified TCR beta libraries as 87-base-pair reads. The source study handled its data this way. In a later analysis, tens of millions of unique TCR beta chains were counted across the approximately 640 repertoires, and roughly 10 million of these chains were shared by at least two donors. Raw reads were error-corrected and collapsed into unique sequences by a nearest-neighbor algorithm in which closely related sequences were merged to remove PCR and sequencing errors. Alignment of CDR3 sequences to IMGT reference sequences was used to assign V, D and J gene segments. Each retained sequence needed at least a six-nucleotide match to both a V gene segment and a J gene segment. A rearrangement counted as productive if the CDR3 had no stop codons and remained in frame with V and J, and every other rearrangement counted as non-productive. Following IMGT convention, CDR3 was defined as the stretch from the second conserved V-encoded cysteine to the conserved J-encoded phenylalanine. The earlier analysis of roughly 590 of the donors excluded sequences that lacked an unambiguous match to a single V gene segment. In an earlier analysis of approximately 590 of the donors, V segments were called functional above 56.7% productive rearrangements and were called segregating when the between-donor standard deviation exceeded 5%. A statistical classification framework was built to diagnose cytomegalovirus status from the catalog of TCR beta chain sequences. V and J gene assignment, in a later analysis, came from comparing TCR nucleotide sequences with IMGT/GENE-DB human TR gene sequences. A later analysis assigned CDR3 sequences and most-parsimonious VDJ recombination scenarios with the TCRdist pipeline. In a later analysis, each TCR beta chain was defined by its CDR3 amino acid sequence together with its V-gene family, and reads lacking a unique V-gene family were excluded. To address suspected cross-contamination and a sequencing artifact, a later analysis removed under 600 highly shared, low-generation-probability nucleotide sequences. For each public chain, a later analysis derived a clonal expansion index from normalized ranks of inferred template counts within each repertoire. In a later analysis, generation probabilities were computed with a VDJ recombination model fitted to out-of-frame rearrangements, and the resulting probabilities were checked against IGoR. A later analysis scored TCR-TCR, TCR-HLA and TCR-CMV co-occurrence with hypergeometric tests, applying a repertoire-size bias correction to TCR pairs. In a later analysis, false discovery rates were estimated by permuting HLA or CMV assignments 20 times. A later analysis grouped co-occurring TCRs with DBSCAN, adding TCRdist sequence similarity when clustering within HLA-allele-positive subsets. Repertoires with fewer than 30,000 or more than 120,000 public chains, plus five repertoires with anomalous nucleotide sharing, were excluded from co-occurrence clustering. TCRdb's version of the immuneACCESS table is confined to in-frame rearrangements and falls short of the full clone set. An unresolved V gene accounts for under half of the shortfall where checked; the remainder is of unknown origin. That table gives V, J and clone size, and the DNA gave D and trimming. This sample comprises approximately 110,000 clones, over 80% of them detected only once. The top ten hold 0.24% of the sample.

In total, approximately 690 healthy bone marrow donors made up the cohort. At the time of sampling, every cohort member was nominally healthy, though immune exposures that went unrecorded were likely present. The donor tested CMV seronegative and was one of the 352 seronegative cohort members. A peripheral blood sample was provided by each donor, and peripheral blood mononuclear cells were used for TCR beta sequencing. The Qiagen DNeasy Blood Extraction Kit was used to extract genomic DNA from the blood cell samples. Including cysteine and phenylalanine, the CDR3 has 17 amino acids. Solely the CDR3 DNA is kept, with 51 bases framed from the first base. From a lookup of the germline V gene, CDR1 and CDR2 are SGHDT and YYEEEE. Ends trimmed: V by 3 bases, J by 8 bases; bases unmatched to a gene: 13. Comment on this clone: The antigen it binds to is not known. Base qualities are not recorded, but no much larger clone differs from it by a single base.

Sample: PBMCs. The source of this sequence is a man aged 45 to 65 in good health and CMV-seronegative. Recombination linked TRBV5-6 to TRBJ2-4; TRBD1 fits 11 bases in the junction. The CDR3 corresponds to CASSYRSGTGGFDIQYF. DNA sequence: TGTGCCAGCAGCTATCGAAGCGGGACAGGGGGTTTTGACATTCAGTACTTC.